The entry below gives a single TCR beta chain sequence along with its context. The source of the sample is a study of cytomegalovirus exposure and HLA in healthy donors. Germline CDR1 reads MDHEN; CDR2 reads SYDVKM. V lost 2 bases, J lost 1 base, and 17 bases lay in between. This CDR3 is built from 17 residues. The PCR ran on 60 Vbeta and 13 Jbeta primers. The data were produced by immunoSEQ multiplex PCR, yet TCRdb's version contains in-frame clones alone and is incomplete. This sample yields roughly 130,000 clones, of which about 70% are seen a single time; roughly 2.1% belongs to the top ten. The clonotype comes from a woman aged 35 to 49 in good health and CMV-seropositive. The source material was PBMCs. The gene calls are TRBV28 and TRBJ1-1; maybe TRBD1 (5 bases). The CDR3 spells CASSLRRGLRANTEAFF. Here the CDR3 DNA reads TGTGCCAGCAGTTTACGGCGGGGGTTGAGGGCGAACACTGAAGCTTTCTTT.